Following are 15 T cell receptor beta chains from one sample sequenced in a study of shared clonotypes between healthy human individuals. This table comes from immunoSEQ multiplex PCR, and its TCRdb copy is limited to in-frame clones, with some not included. The sample contains fewer than 1.6 million clones, 97% to 99% of which appear only once. The sample taken for sequencing was naive CD4+ T cells sorted from blood. The subset: CD45RA+ positively selected. The receptors were gathered from a man aged 25-45 years in good health.

Turning to this clone: The sample carries other DNA sequences with the same CDR3. This sequence joins TRBV5-4 and TRBJ2-3; TRBD2 matches at 7 bases. The CDR3 totals 15 residues. CDR1 is SGHNT, CDR2 YYREEE, per germline (reference sequence). The J segment lost 2 bases and the V segment lost 3 bases, leaving 6 bases of the junction unmatched. The CDR3 DNA follows: TGTGCCAGCAGCTACCCGGGACTATCCACAGATACGCAGTATTTT. It specifies CASSYPGLSTDTQYF.

This clone was seen just once. The chain employs TRBV4-3 and TRBJ2-1; D not certain. V gave up 0 bases and J gave up 3 bases, with 9 bases separating them. Looked up from germline, CDR1 is LGHNA and CDR2 is YSLEER. This CDR3 comprises 15 residues. The CDR3 loop is CASSQEIFSYNEQFF. In DNA, the CDR3 is TGCGCCAGCAGCCAAGAAATTTTTAGCTACAATGAGCAGTTCTTC.

This clone was recorded once. Other DNA sequences in this specimen translate into the identical CDR3. V usage is TRBV5-1 and J usage is TRBJ2-1; D unclear. Trimming left V 0 bases short and J 0 bases short, with 7 bases between. The CDR3 runs 15 residues. CDR1 is SGHRS, CDR2 YFSETQ, per germline. Written as DNA, the CDR3 is TGCGCCAGCAGCTTGGCGGGCAGCTCCTACAATGAGCAGTTCTTC. Protein product: CASSLAGSSYNEQFF.

The chain recombines TRBV28 with TRBJ2-7; D may correspond to TRBD1 or TRBD2 (5 bases each). Germline loops: CDR1 MDHEN, CDR2 SYDVKM. The CDR3 contains 14 residues. Trimming removed 8 bases from V and 2 bases from J, with 16 bases in between. The CDR3 DNA follows: TGTGCCAGCGGGGGTCGGGGCAGCACCTACGAGCAGTACTTC. Encoded protein: CASGGRGSTYEQYF.

The chain uses TRBV4-1 and TRBJ2-1, with unresolved D. V gave up 8 bases and J gave up 5 bases, with 16 bases separating them. The CDR3 sequence is 14 residues long. CDR1 and CDR2 (germline): MGHRA, YSYEKL. As DNA, the CDR3 is TGCGCCAGCGGGCAAATCGGAGCGAACAATGAGCAGTTCTTC. As protein: CASGQIGANNEQFF.

In regard to this clone: The sample contains more than one DNA sequence encoding this CDR3. The chain has TRBV6-1 and TRBJ1-1, with D uncertain. V was pared by 4 bases and J by 2 bases, with 5 bases between. The V gene's germline CDR1 is MNHNS and CDR2 SASEGT. The length of the CDR3 is 12 residues. The CDR3 DNA is TGTGCCAGCAGTGGCGGTAACACTGAAGCTTTCTTT. It translates to CASSGGNTEAFF.

As concerns this clone: Other DNA sequences of this sample code for an identical CDR3. V gene TRBV9 combines with J gene TRBJ2-2; D uncertain. The CDR3 has 15 residues. Germline lookup yields CDR1 SGDLS and CDR2 YYNGEE. V was trimmed by 0 bases and J by 2 bases, leaving 8 bases between them. CDR3 nucleotides: TGTGCCAGCAGCGTAGGGGCAGCAAACACCGGGGAGCTGTTTTTT. Residues: CASSVGAANTGELFF. Full variable domain (missing parts from reference TRBV9 and TRBJ2-2): DSGVTQTPKHLITATGQRVTLRCSPRSGDLSVYWYQQSLDQGLQFLIQYYNGEERAKGNILERFSAQQFPDLHSELNLSSLELGDSALYFCASSVGAANTGELFFGEGSRLTVL.

The CDR3 here is CASSLGAGTQPQHF. The CDR3 coding sequence is TGTGCCAGCAGCTTAGGAGCAGGGACACAGCCCCAGCATTTT. The chain recombines TRBV7-2 with TRBJ1-5; D might be TRBD1 (6 bases). The V gene lost 1 base and the J gene lost 7 bases, with 11 bases spanning the gap. Germline-derived CDR1 and CDR2 are SGHTA and FQGNSA. The CDR3 loop spans 14 amino acids.

The V call is TRBV19, the J call TRBJ1-1, with a weak D call TRBD1 (6 bases). Germline V gene lookup returns CDR1 LNHDA and CDR2 SQIVND (reference sequence). V lost 6 bases and J 3 bases, leaving 17 bases between the germline ends. This CDR3 region has 15 residues. CDR3 amino acids: CASRTTTGAHTEAFF. The CDR3, as DNA: TGTGCCAGTAGGACCACGACAGGAGCACACACTGAAGCTTTCTTT.

In DNA, the CDR3 is TGTGCCACACACGGGACAGGGAGCTCGCCCCAGCATTTT. This gives the protein CATHGTGSSPQHF. V gene TRBV28 combines with J gene TRBJ1-5; 9 positions match TRBD1. The trim removed 10 bases at V and 9 bases at J, leaving 10 bases unmatched. CDR3 length: 13 residues. Germline values: CDR1 MDHEN, CDR2 SYDVKM.

This chain uses TRBV2 with TRBJ2-7; 9 bases map to TRBD1. Germline values: CDR1 SNHLY, CDR2 FYNNEI. The V gene end was trimmed by 7 bases and the J gene end by 3 bases; junction bases not matched to a gene: 4. There are 13 residues in the CDR3. The CDR3 sequence is CASTGTGLYEQYF. The CDR3, as DNA: TGTGCCAGCACCGGGACAGGGCTCTACGAGCAGTACTTC.

The CDR3 DNA sequence: TGTGCCAGCAGCCTCCTTAGGAACGAGCAGTACTTC. Translating it yields CASSLLRNEQYF. This rearrangement joins TRBV28 to TRBJ2-7, with D unclear. Germline values: CDR1 MDHEN, CDR2 SYDVKM. Trimming took off 6 bases at V and 5 bases at J, with 11 bases between the two ends. The CDR3 has 12 amino acids.

V and J are TRBV29-1 and TRBJ2-7; either TRBD1 or TRBD2 may supply D (5 bases each). V lost 7 bases, J lost 6 bases, and 13 bases lay in between. The V gene's germline CDR1 is SQVTM and CDR2 ANQGSEA. CDR3 length equals 11 residues. CDR3 region: CSGRDPSEQYF. The CDR3 nucleotides are TGCAGCGGCCGGGACCCGAGCGAGCAGTACTTC.

Points on this clone: Germline and junction disagree at one end, which may indicate a read error. The chain employs TRBV6-5 and TRBJ2-7, with D possibly TRBD1 on 6 matching bases. Germline CDR1 MNHEY, CDR2 SVGAGI. The CDR3 spans 15 residues. CDR3 protein: CASSHSGVPHYEQYF. Here the CDR3 DNA reads TGTGCCAGCAGTCACTCAGGGGTCCCACACTACGAGCAGTACTTC.

The chain combines TRBV9 with TRBJ2-3, with a tentative D call TRBD2 (5 bases). CDR1 and CDR2 from the germline V gene are SGDLS and YYNGEE. The ends were cut back, 4 bases at V and 5 bases at J, with 11 bases in the middle. This CDR3 comprises 13 residues. The chain's CDR3 is CASSPGLVDTQYF. In DNA, the CDR3 is TGTGCCAGCAGCCCAGGACTCGTAGATACGCAGTATTTT.